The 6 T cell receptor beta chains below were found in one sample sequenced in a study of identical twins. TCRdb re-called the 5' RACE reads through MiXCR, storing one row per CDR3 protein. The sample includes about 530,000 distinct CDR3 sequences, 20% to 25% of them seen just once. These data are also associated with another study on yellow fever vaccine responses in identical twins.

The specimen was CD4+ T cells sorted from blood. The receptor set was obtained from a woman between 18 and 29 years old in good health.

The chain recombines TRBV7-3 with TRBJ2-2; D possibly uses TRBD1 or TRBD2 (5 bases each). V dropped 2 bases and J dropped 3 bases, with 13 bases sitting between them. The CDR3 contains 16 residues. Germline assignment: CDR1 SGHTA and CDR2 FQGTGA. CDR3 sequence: CASSLVGTSYTGELFF. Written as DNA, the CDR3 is TGTGCCAGCAGCTTAGTGGGGACCTCCTACACCGGGGAGCTGTTTTTT.

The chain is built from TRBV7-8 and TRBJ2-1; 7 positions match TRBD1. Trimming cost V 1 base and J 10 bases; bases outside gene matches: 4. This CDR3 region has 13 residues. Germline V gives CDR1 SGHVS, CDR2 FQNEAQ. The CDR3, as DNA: TGTGCCAGCAGCTTAGGAGGACAGGCGGAGCAGTTCTTC. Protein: CASSLGGQAEQFF.

CDR3 in amino acids: CASSEALGQSNQPQHF. The CDR3 coding sequence is TGTGCCAGCAGTGAAGCGCTCGGACAGAGCAATCAGCCCCAGCATTTT. The V and J genes are TRBV2 and TRBJ1-5; a weak D match, TRBD1 (6 bases). V was clipped by 0 bases and J by 1 base, with 10 bases between them. The CDR3 totals 16 residues. The V gene's germline CDR1 is SNHLY and CDR2 FYNNEI. Complete variable domain (other parts from reference TRBV2 and TRBJ1-5): EPEVTQTPSHQVTQMGQEVILRCVPISNHLYFYWYRQILGQKVEFLVSFYNNEISEKSEIFDDQFSVERPDGSNFTLKIRSTKLEDSAMYFCASSEALGQSNQPQHFGDGTRLSIL.

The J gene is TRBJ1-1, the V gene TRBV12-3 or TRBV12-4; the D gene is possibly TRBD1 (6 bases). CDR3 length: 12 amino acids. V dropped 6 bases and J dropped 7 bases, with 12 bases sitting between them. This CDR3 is CASSQGNREAFF. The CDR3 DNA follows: TGTGCCAGCAGCCAGGGGAACCGTGAAGCTTTCTTT.

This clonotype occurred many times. This CDR3 reads CASSLGQTTEAFF. Here the CDR3 DNA reads TGCGCCAGCAGCTTGGGGCAGACCACTGAAGCTTTCTTT. V gene TRBV5-1 combines with J gene TRBJ1-1, with unresolved D. Germline assignment: CDR1 SGHRS and CDR2 YFSETQ. The germline V and J ends were trimmed by 0 bases and 4 bases, with 7 bases remaining between them. This CDR3 contains 13 residues.

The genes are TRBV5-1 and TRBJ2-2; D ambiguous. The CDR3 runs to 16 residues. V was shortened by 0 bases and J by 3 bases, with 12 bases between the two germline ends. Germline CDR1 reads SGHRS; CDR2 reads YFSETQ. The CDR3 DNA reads TGCGCCAGCAGCTTGGTCGGTAGTATCGACACCGGGGAGCTGTTTTTT. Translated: CASSLVGSIDTGELFF. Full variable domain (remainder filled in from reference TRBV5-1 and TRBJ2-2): KAGVTQTPRYLIKTRGQQVTLSCSPISGHRSVSWYQQTPGQGLQFLFEYFSETQRNKGNFPGRFSGRQFSNSRSEMNVSTLELGDSALYLCASSLVGSIDTGELFFGEGSRLTVL.